These T cell receptor beta chains were read from a single sample in a study of neoadjuvant anti-PD-1 for oral cavity cancer. The table came from immunoSEQ multiplex PCR; TCRdb's copy has only in-frame clones and leaves some out. Of 8,000 to 10,000 clones listed, under 80% are singletons. This sample comprised PBMCs, obtained after nivolumab (anti-PD-1) treatment. The source is a person aged 35 to 85 with oral cavity squamous cell carcinoma. Each CDR3 is given with its conserved first and last residue. The D gene is left open where the match is weak. Not all rows give a size; the values are once, few, many and, for expanded clones, a class.

length: 14; D: TRBD1; V: TRBV25-1; size: NA; J: TRBJ2-2; CDR3: CASSGTGDTGELFF; DNA: TGTGCCAGCAGTGGGACAGGGGACACCGGGGAGCTGTTTTTT
length: 14; D: NA; V: TRBV6-1; size: NA; J: TRBJ2-7; CDR3: CASSENGRSFEQYF; DNA: TGTGCCAGCAGTGAAAACGGCAGGTCCTTCGAGCAGTACTTC
length: 14; D: TRBD1; V: TRBV19; size: NA; J: TRBJ1-4; CDR3: CASSTGQEDEKLFF; DNA: TGTGCCAGTAGTACGGGACAGGAGGATGAAAAACTGTTTTTT
length: 11; D: NA; V: TRBV9; size: few; J: TRBJ2-3; CDR3: CASSDEDTQYF; DNA: TGTGCCAGCAGCGACGAAGATACGCAGTATTTT
length: 15; D: TRBD1; V: TRBV5-4; size: few; J: TRBJ2-1; CDR3: CASRAGTGGNNEQFF; DNA: TGTGCCAGCAGAGCCGGGACAGGGGGAAACAATGAGCAGTTCTTC
length: 15; D: TRBD1; V: TRBV19; size: NA; J: TRBJ2-2; CDR3: CASRLRQGDTGELFF; DNA: TGTGCCAGTAGGCTAAGACAGGGTGACACCGGGGAGCTGTTTTTT
length: 12; D: NA; V: TRBV7-9; size: NA; J: TRBJ1-1; CDR3: CASSTGRSEAFF; DNA: TGTGCCAGCAGCACAGGACGGAGTGAAGCTTTCTTT
length: 15; D: NA; V: TRBV6-5; size: NA; J: TRBJ1-3; CDR3: CASSYGRGDGNTIYF; DNA: TGTGCCAGCAGTTACGGCAGGGGAGATGGAAACACCATATATTTT
length: 14; D: NA; V: TRBV6-1; size: NA; J: TRBJ1-5; CDR3: CASSEAMENQPQHF; DNA: TGTGCCAGCAGTGAAGCTATGGAGAATCAGCCCCAGCATTTT
length: 14; D: NA; V: TRBV7-9; size: few; J: TRBJ2-7; CDR3: CASSPGQMDYEQYF; DNA: TGTGCCAGCAGCCCAGGACAAATGGACTACGAGCAGTACTTC
length: 14; D: NA; V: TRBV19; size: NA; J: TRBJ1-1; CDR3: CASRLTAGKIEAFF; DNA: TGTGCCAGTAGGTTGACAGCAGGGAAGATTGAAGCTTTCTTT
length: 15; D: TRBD1; V: TRBV9; size: NA; J: TRBJ2-7; CDR3: CASSVGGQGSYEQYF; DNA: TGTGCCAGCAGCGTAGGGGGACAGGGGTCCTACGAGCAGTACTTC
length: 14; D: NA; V: TRBV5-4; size: NA; J: TRBJ1-1; CDR3: CASSYQGTNTEAFF; DNA: TGTGCCAGCAGCTACCAGGGTACGAACACTGAAGCTTTCTTT
length: 17; D: TRBD2; V: TRBV27; size: NA; J: TRBJ2-3; CDR3: CASSQGTSGAGQDTQYF; DNA: TGTGCCAGCAGTCAGGGGACTAGCGGGGCTGGGCAGGATACGCAGTATTTT